The 9 T cell receptor beta chains in this list originate from one sample, sequenced in a study of early T cells in non-severe SARS-CoV-2 infection. One entry per CDR3 protein results from TCRdb running MiXCR on the 5' RACE reads. The sample has about 57,000 distinct CDR3 sequences; 13% are singletons. The sample consisted of whole blood. The receptors were sampled from an adult who was a healthcare worker with PCR-confirmed SARS-CoV-2 infection or an uninfected control (not recorded which).

This clonotype was seen a few times. This chain joins TRBV6-1 and TRBJ2-7; D may match TRBD1 or TRBD2 (6 bases each). This CDR3 has 15 amino acids. V was clipped by 3 bases and J by 0 bases, with 12 bases between them. Germline values: CDR1 MNHNS, CDR2 SASEGT. The CDR3 nucleotides read TGTGCCAGCAGTGATGCCGGGGGCAGCTCCTACGAGCAGTACTTC. As protein: CASSDAGGSSYEQYF.

Remarks on this clonotype: This may stem from a read error, because a much larger clone lies one nucleotide away. J is TRBJ1-6 and V is TRBV5-5, with D unclear. This CDR3 comprises 12 residues. Per the germline V gene, CDR1 is SGHKS and CDR2 is YYEKEE (reference sequence). DNA for the CDR3: TGTGTCAGCAGCTTGGTTAATTCACCCCTCCACTTT. As protein: CVSSLVNSPLHF. The full variable domain, completed using reference TRBV5-5 and TRBJ1-6, is DAGVTQSPTHLIKTRGQQVTLRCSPISGHKSVSWYQQVLGQGPQFIFQYYEKEERGRGNFPDRFSARQFPNYSSELNVNALLLGDSALYLCVSSLVNSPLHFGNGTRLTVT.

This clonotype showed up just a few times. This chain's CDR3 is CASCRVSYNEQFF. The CDR3 nucleotides are TGTGCCAGCTGTAGGGTCTCCTACAATGAGCAGTTCTTC. The gene calls are TRBV6-2 or TRBV6-3 and TRBJ2-1; D call uncertain. V gave up 8 bases and J gave up 0 bases, with 8 bases separating them. CDR1 and CDR2 (germline): MNHEY, SVGEGT. The CDR3 length is 13 residues.

This clonotype was seen just once. No conserved phenylalanine or tryptophan is present at the end of the CDR3, so a read error is the likely explanation. The genes are TRBV6-2 or TRBV6-3 and TRBJ2-1, with TRBD1 matching over 7 bases. Trimming took 6 bases from V and 6 from J; bases not matched to a gene: 8. The CDR3 covers 14 residues. CDR1 is MNHEY and CDR2 is SVGEGT in the germline V gene. In DNA form, the CDR3 reads TGTGCCAGCAGCCTACTTTCAGGGGGCAATGAGCAGTTCATC. Translating it yields CASSLLSGGNEQFI.

This chain joins TRBV29-1 and TRBJ2-5; 7 nucleotides line up with TRBD1. Germline CDR1 and CDR2: SQVTM and ANQGSEA. There are 13 residues in the CDR3. V lost 7 bases to trimming and J lost 1 base; unmatched junction nucleotides: 6. The CDR3 DNA follows: TGCAGCGGTCAAGACAGGGTCCAAGAGACCCAGTACTTC. This sequence encodes CSGQDRVQETQYF.

This chain links TRBV2 with TRBJ2-3; possibly TRBD1 for D (5 bases). Per the germline V gene, CDR1 is SNHLY and CDR2 is FYNNEI. The CDR3 has 15 residues. The germline V and J ends were trimmed by 4 bases and 1 base, with 12 bases remaining between them. CDR3 bases: TGTGCCAGCAGTGTAGCAGGGCTGGGCACAGATACGCAGTATTTT. Its translation is CASSVAGLGTDTQYF.

Many counts were recorded for this clonotype. The chain joins TRBV9 to TRBJ2-5; the D gene is possibly TRBD1 (7 bases). V was pared by 0 bases and J by 2 bases, with 14 bases between. CDR1 is SGDLS and CDR2 is YYNGEE in the germline V gene. The CDR3 covers 16 residues. The CDR3 loop reads CASSVATRDSQETQYF. The CDR3, as DNA: TGTGCCAGCAGCGTAGCTACGCGGGACAGTCAAGAGACCCAGTACTTC. Using reference TRBV9 and TRBJ2-5 for the parts outside the CDR3, the full variable domain is DSGVTQTPKHLITATGQRVTLRCSPRSGDLSVYWYQQSLDQGLQFLIQYYNGEERAKGNILERFSAQQFPDLHSELNLSSLELGDSALYFCASSVATRDSQETQYFGPGTRLLVL.

This chain joins TRBV7-9 and TRBJ2-7; 10 bases line up with TRBD1. Germline CDR1 and CDR2: SEHNR and FQNEAQ (reference sequence). The CDR3 length is 14 residues. V was clipped by 6 bases and J by 4 bases; unmatched bases: 6. The chain's CDR3 is CASRKGQGSYEQYF. The CDR3, as DNA: TGTGCCAGCAGGAAGGGACAGGGGAGTTACGAGCAGTACTTC.

This clonotype was seen a handful of times. The chain has TRBV5-4 and TRBJ2-5, with D perhaps TRBD2 (6 bases). From germline, CDR1 is SGHNT and CDR2 YYREEE (reference sequence). CDR3 length equals 14 residues. V dropped 1 base and J dropped 5 bases, with 12 bases sitting between them. The CDR3 region is CASSLKLAGETQYF. In DNA form, the CDR3 reads TGTGCCAGCAGCTTGAAACTAGCTGGGGAGACCCAGTACTTC.